Below are 14 T cell receptor beta chains sequenced from a single sample in a study of Graves' ophthalmopathy and Graves' hyperthyroidism. Researchers took RNA transcripts and amplified TCR beta CDR3 regions from them. HTBI-primed first-round RT-PCR preceded second-round multiplex PCR. MiXCR, run by TCRdb on the multiplex PCR reads, gives a single entry per CDR3 protein. The data contain 900,000 to 1,200,000 distinct CDR3 sequences, approximately 35% of them singletons. Sequencing used peripheral blood or thyroid tissue (not recorded which). These receptors all stem from an adult man with Graves' hyperthyroidism.

In its sample, this clonotype was seen many times. The chain links TRBV20-1 to TRBJ2-7, with D hard to call. V was pared by 7 bases and J by 6 bases, with 4 bases between. The CDR3 has 8 residues. The germline gives CDR1 DFQATT, CDR2 SNEGSKA (reference sequence). This CDR3 is CSVSEQYF. CDR3 in DNA: TGCAGTGTTAGCGAGCAGTACTTC.

V usage is TRBV20-1 and J usage is TRBJ2-7; possible D gene TRBD2, 7 bases. Trimming cost V 1 base and J 2 bases, with 12 bases left between them. The CDR3 contains 14 residues. Germline V gene lookup returns CDR1 DFQATT and CDR2 SNEGSKA (reference sequence). The chain's CDR3 is CSARASGGPYEQYF. As DNA, the CDR3 is TGCAGTGCTAGAGCGTCGGGGGGCCCCTACGAGCAGTACTTC.

Ten or more counts support this clonotype. V and J are TRBV12-3 or TRBV12-4 and TRBJ2-6; perhaps TRBD1 as D (5 bases). The CDR3 length is 16 residues. V was trimmed by 7 bases and J by 1 base, leaving 14 bases between them. CDR3 nucleotides: TGTGCCAGCAACAGTTGGGGCGGTTCTGGGGCCAACGTCCTGACTTTC. Residues: CASNSWGGSGANVLTF.

This chain joins TRBV11-2 and TRBJ1-6; D not certain. The ends were cut back, 5 bases at V and 10 bases at J, with 9 bases in the middle. Looked up from germline, CDR1 is SGHAT and CDR2 is FQNNGV. This CDR3 spans 12 amino acids. This CDR3 reads CASSPTESPLHF. The DNA for the CDR3 is TGTGCCAGCAGCCCCACCGAATCACCCCTCCACTTT. Based on the CDR3 plus reference TRBV11-2 and TRBJ1-6, the full variable domain is EAGVAQSPRYKIIEKRQSVAFWCNPISGHATLYWYQQILGQGPKLLIQFQNNGVVDDSQLPKDRFSAERLKGVDSTLKIQPAKLEDSAVYLCASSPTESPLHFGNGTRLTVT.

Turning to this clonotype: The junction differs from germline at one of its ends, possibly a read error. The rearrangement joins TRBV20-1 to TRBJ1-4; D is possibly TRBD1 (6 bases). The CDR3 is 12 amino acids. CDR1 is DFQATT, CDR2 SNEGSKA, per germline (reference sequence). DNA of the CDR3: TGCACTGCTCGAGAGACAGGCCAGGTCCTGTTTTTT. Translated, it gives CTARETGQVLFF.

This clonotype was detected a few times. Here the CDR3 reads CASSRAWGREGTEAFF. DNA for the CDR3: TGTGCCAGCAGCCGAGCTTGGGGGCGCGAGGGAACTGAAGCTTTCTTT. The chain couples TRBV11-2 to TRBJ1-1; TRBD1 is a possible D gene (6 bases). Germline values: CDR1 SGHAT, CDR2 FQNNGV. This CDR3 is 16 amino acids long. V dropped 5 bases and J dropped 5 bases, with 21 bases sitting between them.

The chain is built from TRBV7-8 and TRBJ1-2, with 7 bases fitting TRBD1. The CDR3 has 16 residues. The junction had 17 bases not matched to a gene; V was cut back by 5 bases and J by 8 bases. Germline V lookup: CDR1 SGHVS, CDR2 FQNEAQ. CDR3: CASSPRPAGTEVGYTF. The CDR3 region has the DNA TGTGCCAGCAGCCCTAGACCGGCCGGGACAGAGGTAGGCTACACCTTC.

This clonotype has a handful of counts. The V and J genes are TRBV27 and TRBJ2-7; possible D gene TRBD2, 6 bases. The germline V gene encodes CDR1 MNHEY and CDR2 SMNVEV (reference sequence). Trimming left V 5 bases short and J 12 bases short, with 17 bases between. The CDR3 is 12 residues long. CDR3 protein: CASSPKTSSRYF. CDR3 in DNA: TGTGCCAGCAGTCCTAAGACTAGTTCTCGGTACTTC.

Ten or more counts support this clonotype. The chain joins TRBV20-1 to TRBJ1-1; no clear D gene. Germline CDR1 and CDR2: DFQATT and SNEGSKA (reference sequence). This CDR3 is 14 amino acids long. V was shortened by 3 bases and J by 1 base, with 12 bases between the two germline ends. The CDR3 reads CSASGRQWNTEAFF. Written as DNA, the CDR3 is TGCAGTGCTAGTGGGCGGCAGTGGAACACTGAAGCTTTCTTT.

As regards this clonotype: A far larger clone is one nucleotide away, so this likely arose from a read error. V is TRBV5-1 and J is TRBJ2-7; possibly TRBD1 or TRBD2 for D (5 bases each). The CDR3 is 11 amino acids. Per germline, CDR1 SGHRS and CDR2 YFSETQ. CDR3 in amino acids: CTSSLWGEQYF. The CDR3 DNA follows: TGCACCAGCAGCTTATGGGGGGAGCAGTACTTC.

This clonotype has at least ten counts. The chain links TRBV18 to TRBJ1-6, with TRBD1 as a possible D gene (5 bases). Germline V lookup: CDR1 KGHSH, CDR2 LQKENI. This CDR3 contains 12 residues. V lost 3 bases and J 9 bases, leaving 6 bases between the germline ends. The CDR3 DNA reads TGTGCCAGCTCACCCGACAGTTCACCCCTCCACTTT. Residues: CASSPDSSPLHF.

V and J are TRBV28 and TRBJ1-2; 9 bases are shared with TRBD1. The V segment lost 3 bases and the J segment 8 bases; nucleotides outside the gene matches: 7. Germline V gene data show CDR1 as MDHEN and CDR2 as SYDVKM. The CDR3 has 14 residues. CDR3 sequence reads: CASSFVGQGSGYTF. CDR3 bases: TGTGCCAGCAGTTTTGTGGGACAGGGAAGCGGCTACACCTTC.

This clonotype was found many times. The chain uses TRBV7-9 and TRBJ2-5; maybe TRBD1 (5 bases). CDR1 SEHNR and CDR2 FQNEAQ come from the germline V gene (reference sequence). The length of the CDR3 is 13 residues. Trimming cost V 5 bases and J 5 bases, with 12 bases left between them. The CDR3 is CASSITGGETQYF. In DNA, the CDR3 is TGTGCCAGCAGCATCACAGGTGGGGAGACCCAGTACTTC.

Many counts were recorded for this clonotype. The CDR3 DNA sequence: TGTGCCAGCAGACAGGGCCAACAGGGGTTGTATGGCTACACCTTC. The encoded protein is CASRQGQQGLYGYTF. This rearrangement joins TRBV11-2 to TRBJ1-2; 7 positions agree with TRBD1. CDR1 is SGHAT and CDR2 is FQNNGV in the germline V gene. Trimming took 6 bases from V and 5 from J; bases not matched to a gene: 12. The CDR3 covers 15 residues.